Following are 32 T cell receptor beta chains from one sample sequenced in a study of T cell responses to AZD1222 COVID-19 vaccine. The assay was immunoSEQ multiplex PCR, and TCRdb's table has in-frame clones only and misses some. The table includes 80,000 or so clones, 90% detected once. The starting material was peripheral blood, obtained 28 days after the second AZD1222 dose. The receptors stem from an adult who received the AZD1222 COVID-19 vaccine.

The rearrangement links TRBV29-1 to TRBJ1-5; TRBD1 is a possible D gene (6 bases). Germline values: CDR1 SQVTM, CDR2 ANQGSEA. The length of the CDR3 is 12 residues. Trimming removed 5 bases at V and 5 bases at J, with 10 bases between. The CDR3 reads CSVRSGDQPQHF. CDR3 bases: TGCAGCGTTCGGTCAGGGGATCAGCCCCAGCATTTT.

The chain recombines TRBV5-4 with TRBJ1-2; D possibly corresponds to TRBD1 (6 bases). Between the trimmed V and J ends, which lost 2 bases and 5 bases, there was a span of 7 bases. Germline V gene sequence: CDR1 SGHNT, CDR2 YYREEE (reference sequence). The CDR3 is 12 amino acids. The CDR3 protein is CASSFTGYGYTF. Here the CDR3 DNA reads TGTGCCAGCAGCTTCACAGGGTATGGCTACACCTTC.

V is TRBV11-3 and J is TRBJ1-6; tentative D call: TRBD1 (5 bases). Germline loops: CDR1 SGHNT, CDR2 YENEEA. CDR3 length equals 15 residues. Trimming removed 5 bases at V and 9 bases at J, with 17 bases between. The CDR3 region is CASSPQGGTGSPLHF. DNA for the CDR3: TGTGCCAGCAGCCCCCAGGGCGGGACTGGTTCACCCCTCCACTTT.

CDR3 amino acids: CASSYPDGTEAFF. The CDR3 DNA reads TGTGCCAGCAGTTACCCGGACGGAACTGAAGCTTTCTTT. The chain carries TRBV6-5 and TRBJ1-1; D remains unclear. V lost 2 bases, J lost 5 bases, and 9 bases lay in between. Germline CDR1 is MNHEY and CDR2 is SVGAGI. The CDR3 consists of 13 residues.

The chain has TRBV9 and TRBJ2-5; no reliable D call. The CDR3 runs to 15 residues. Germline CDR1 reads SGDLS; CDR2 reads YYNGEE. V was cut by 0 bases and J by 0 bases, with 9 bases left in between. This CDR3 is CASSVAQMYQETQYF. CDR3 DNA sequence: TGTGCCAGCAGCGTAGCACAGATGTACCAAGAGACCCAGTACTTC.

This clone was found once. This chain joins TRBV30 and TRBJ2-3, with 13 bases fitting TRBD2. Germline values: CDR1 GTSNPN, CDR2 SVGIG (reference sequence). The CDR3 has 14 amino acids. Trimming at V came to 5 bases and at J to 5 bases, leaving 4 bases not matched to a gene. CDR3: CAWGLAGEEDTQYF. Here the CDR3 DNA reads TGTGCCTGGGGACTAGCGGGAGAGGAAGATACGCAGTATTTT.

The J gene is TRBJ2-1, the V gene TRBV19; D is unresolved. CDR1 and CDR2 from the germline V gene are LNHDA and SQIVND (reference sequence). The V gene lost 3 bases and the J gene lost 5 bases, with 5 bases spanning the gap. This CDR3 is built from 12 residues. Here the CDR3 reads CASSISDNEQFF. The CDR3 region has the DNA TGTGCCAGTAGTATTTCAGACAATGAGCAGTTCTTC.

V and J are TRBV10-3 and TRBJ2-5; D might be TRBD1 (5 bases). CDR3 length equals 12 residues. The germline V and J ends were trimmed by 6 bases and 4 bases, with 9 bases remaining between them. The V gene's germline CDR1 is ENHRY and CDR2 SYGVKD. The CDR3 DNA follows: TGTGCCATCAGCAGGGTTGGAGAGACCCAGTACTTC. Its protein is CAISRVGETQYF.

The rearrangement links TRBV11-2 to TRBJ1-2, with a possible D match to TRBD1 (5 bases). Per the germline V gene, CDR1 is SGHAT and CDR2 is FQNNGV. V lost 7 bases and J 1 base, leaving 16 bases between the germline ends. The CDR3 has 15 residues. In DNA, the CDR3 is TGTGCCAGCAAAACCCCGGGACGGCTTAACTATGGCTACACCTTC. Protein: CASKTPGRLNYGYTF.

The chain recombines TRBV18 with TRBJ1-2; perhaps TRBD1 as D (5 bases). Germline lookup yields CDR1 KGHSH and CDR2 LQKENI. V dropped 5 bases and J dropped 4 bases, with 14 bases sitting between them. This CDR3 comprises 14 residues. The CDR3 coding sequence is TGTGCCAGCTCATTAGACAGTCTGGCCTATGGCTACACCTTC. Residues: CASSLDSLAYGYTF.

The chain has TRBV5-1 and TRBJ1-5; the D is unclear. The CDR3 has 13 residues. V was trimmed by 0 bases and J by 3 bases, leaving 4 bases between them. Germline lookup yields CDR1 SGHRS and CDR2 YFSETQ. Here the CDR3 reads CASSLDLNQPQHF. CDR3 DNA: TGCGCCAGCAGCTTGGACCTCAATCAGCCCCAGCATTTT.

This chain joins TRBV29-1 and TRBJ1-2; D call uncertain. V dropped 5 bases and J dropped 2 bases, with 6 bases sitting between them. The germline V gene has CDR1 SQVTM and CDR2 ANQGSEA. The CDR3 runs to 11 residues. CDR3 sequence (DNA): TGCAGCGTTAATGTAAACTATGGCTACACCTTC. It translates to CSVNVNYGYTF.

Concerning this clone itself: The sample carries other DNA sequences with the same CDR3. This sequence joins TRBV5-1 and TRBJ1-1, with D possibly matching TRBD1 (5 bases). The V gene's germline CDR1 is SGHRS and CDR2 YFSETQ. Trimming shortened V by 2 bases and J by 1 base, and 6 bases separated the two germline ends. The CDR3 is 13 amino acids. CDR3 sequence: CASSFGGNTEAFF. The DNA of the CDR3 is TGCGCCAGCAGCTTCGGGGGGAACACTGAAGCTTTCTTT. The whole variable domain, filled in from reference TRBV5-1 and TRBJ1-1, reads KAGVTQTPRYLIKTRGQQVTLSCSPISGHRSVSWYQQTPGQGLQFLFEYFSETQRNKGNFPGRFSGRQFSNSRSEMNVSTLELGDSALYLCASSFGGNTEAFFGQGTRLTVV.

The chain joins TRBV6-5 to TRBJ1-2; D is uncertain. The V end was cut by 7 bases, the J end by 0 bases, with 12 bases between. The CDR3 is 14 amino acids. Germline-derived CDR1 and CDR2 are MNHEY and SVGAGI. CDR3 loop: CASKAGLANYGYTF. The CDR3 DNA is TGTGCCAGCAAGGCGGGTTTAGCTAACTATGGCTACACCTTC.

The chain links TRBV10-3 to TRBJ2-7; D call uncertain. Germline-derived CDR1 and CDR2 are ENHRY and SYGVKD. The ends were cut back, 3 bases at V and 3 bases at J, with 18 bases in the middle. The CDR3 extends over 16 amino acids. This CDR3 is CAISDPAETVDYEQYF. Here the CDR3 DNA reads TGTGCCATCAGTGACCCCGCGGAGACGGTTGACTACGAGCAGTACTTC.

The chain is built from TRBV4-1 and TRBJ1-6; no firm D call. The CDR3 consists of 13 residues. The germline V gene encodes CDR1 MGHRA and CDR2 YSYEKL. Trimming took 0 bases from V and 13 from J, leaving 10 bases between them. The CDR3 loop reads CASSQDTPAPLHF. CDR3 nucleotide sequence: TGCGCCAGCAGCCAAGATACCCCGGCGCCCCTCCACTTT.

The gene calls are TRBV29-1 and TRBJ1-1; TRBD1 agrees at 8 bases. The CDR3 sequence is 12 residues long. Trimming removed 4 bases from V and 6 bases from J; junction bases left unmatched: 4. Germline-derived CDR1 and CDR2 are SQVTM and ANQGSEA. The CDR3 spells CSVGQGKAEAFF. The CDR3 DNA reads as TGCAGCGTTGGACAGGGGAAGGCTGAAGCTTTCTTT.

A single count supports this clone. This chain links TRBV10-3 with TRBJ2-7; D is perhaps TRBD2 (5 bases). In germline, CDR1 is ENHRY, CDR2 SYGVKD. The CDR3 has 15 residues. Trimming stripped 3 bases from V and 0 bases from J, with 12 bases between. The CDR3 DNA reads as TGTGCCATCAGTGATCAAGCGGTCCTCTCCTACGAGCAGTACTTC. Its translation: CAISDQAVLSYEQYF.

The V gene is TRBV9, the J gene TRBJ2-1; 8 bases fit TRBD1. The CDR3 consists of 16 residues. V trimming: 0 bases; J trimming: 10 bases; junction bases outside the gene matches: 12. From germline, CDR1 is SGDLS and CDR2 YYNGEE. CDR3 protein: CASSVADGTGTPEQFF. The CDR3 DNA follows: TGTGCCAGCAGCGTAGCGGACGGGACAGGAACCCCAGAGCAGTTCTTC.

This rearrangement joins TRBV4-2 to TRBJ1-1; unclear D gene. From germline, CDR1 is LGHNA and CDR2 YNFKEQ. This CDR3 is built from 15 residues. Trimming left V 4 bases short and J 2 bases short, with 14 bases between. CDR3 residues: CASSLVETPNTEAFF. CDR3 sequence (DNA): TGTGCCAGCAGCCTCGTCGAGACACCCAACACTGAAGCTTTCTTT.

This clone was found a few times. This chain joins TRBV3-1 (or the pseudogene TRBV3-2) and TRBJ1-2, with D possibly being TRBD1 (5 bases). This CDR3 comprises 13 residues. Trimming shortened V by 0 bases and J by 8 bases, and 10 bases separated the two germline ends. Germline CDR1 LGHDT, CDR2 YNNKEL (reference sequence). The CDR3 nucleotides are TGTGCCAGCAGCCAAGATATAGGGGTCGGCTACACCTTC. It yields the protein CASSQDIGVGYTF.

The chain combines TRBV5-4 with TRBJ1-2; D perhaps matches TRBD1 (5 bases). From germline, CDR1 is SGHNT and CDR2 YYREEE (reference sequence). This CDR3 region has 15 residues. Trimming cost V 4 bases and J 4 bases, with 17 bases left between them. In DNA, the CDR3 is TGTGCCAGCAGCCCCCAGGGTGGGGGGGGCTATGGCTACACCTTC. Translating it yields CASSPQGGGGYGYTF.

J is TRBJ1-4 and V is TRBV27; D perhaps matches TRBD1 (5 bases). V lost 6 bases to trimming and J lost 8 bases, with 7 bases between them. The CDR3 spans 11 residues. Germline CDR1 and CDR2: MNHEY and SMNVEV (reference sequence). CDR3 sequence (DNA): TGTGCCAGCAGACGGGGGGAAAAACTGTTTTTT. It specifies CASRRGEKLFF.

V gene TRBV9 combines with J gene TRBJ1-3; D is unclear. The CDR3 consists of 18 residues. CDR1 SGDLS and CDR2 YYNGEE come from the germline V gene. V shed 3 bases and J shed 0 bases, with 19 bases lying between them. CDR3 coding DNA: TGTGCCAGCAGCGAGGCCCCTCCGGGCAGCCCCTCTGGAAACACCATATATTTT. Amino acid sequence: CASSEAPPGSPSGNTIYF.

The chain combines TRBV18 with TRBJ2-2, with 7 bases lining up with TRBD1. V lost 3 bases to trimming and J lost 7 bases; unmatched junction nucleotides: 8. From germline, CDR1 is KGHSH and CDR2 LQKENI. This CDR3 spans 15 amino acids. Here the CDR3 reads CASSPQQGIGGELFF. DNA of the CDR3: TGTGCCAGCTCACCTCAACAGGGGATTGGCGGGGAGCTGTTTTTT.

The J gene is TRBJ1-1, the V gene TRBV7-9, with D tentatively TRBD1 (5 bases). This CDR3 is built from 17 residues. Deletions cut 5 bases from V and 5 bases from J, with 24 bases between. Germline CDR1 and CDR2: SEHNR and FQNEAQ (reference sequence). The CDR3 sequence is CASSLSVMRGRWTEAFF. CDR3 in DNA: TGTGCCAGCAGCCTTAGCGTAATGAGGGGAAGGTGGACTGAAGCTTTCTTT.

This clone was observed once. The genes are TRBV6-2 or TRBV6-3 and TRBJ1-2, with D possibly being TRBD1 (5 bases). The CDR3 runs to 15 residues. Trimming took 4 bases from V and 8 from J, leaving 20 bases between them. Germline loops: CDR1 MNHEY, CDR2 SVGEGT. This CDR3 is CASSSGTQFSSGYTF. DNA for the CDR3: TGTGCCAGCAGTTCCGGGACTCAATTTTCGAGCGGCTACACCTTC.

The CDR3 nucleotides read TGTGCCAGCAGCCCCGACCAGTTTCGCAATGAGCAGTTCTTC. It specifies CASSPDQFRNEQFF. This rearrangement joins TRBV27 to TRBJ2-1; D is undetermined. The CDR3 is 14 amino acids. Per germline, CDR1 MNHEY and CDR2 SMNVEV (reference sequence). Trimming shortened V by 6 bases and J by 6 bases, and 15 bases separated the two germline ends.

The V gene is TRBV18, the J gene TRBJ2-2; no reliable D call. The germline CDR1 and CDR2 sequences are KGHSH and LQKENI. CDR3 length: 18 residues. V was clipped by 4 bases and J by 0 bases, with 18 bases between them. The chain's CDR3 is CASSLQLTSSANTGELFF. CDR3 bases: TGTGCCAGCTCACTTCAATTGACCTCCTCCGCGAACACCGGGGAGCTGTTTTTT.

CDR3 sequence reads: CASSLYGVMGEQFF. CDR3 coding DNA: TGTGCCAGCAGTTTATATGGGGTCATGGGTGAGCAGTTCTTC. The chain has TRBV27 and TRBJ2-1; D remains ambiguous. V lost 1 base to trimming and J lost 9 bases, with 13 bases between them. There are 14 residues in the CDR3. The V gene's germline CDR1 is MNHEY and CDR2 SMNVEV (reference sequence).

The V gene is TRBV4-1, the J gene TRBJ1-4; a weak D match, TRBD1 (6 bases). The CDR3 spans 17 residues. The germline CDR1 and CDR2 sequences are MGHRA and YSYEKL. The ends were cut back, 1 base at V and 5 bases at J, with 17 bases in the middle. CDR3 coding DNA: TGCGCCAGCAGCCAAGTATTTACTAAGGACAGAAATGAAAAACTGTTTTTT. Encoded protein: CASSQVFTKDRNEKLFF.

The chain combines TRBV5-1 with TRBJ1-1, with D unresolved. Germline V lookup: CDR1 SGHRS, CDR2 YFSETQ. The V end lost 3 bases, the J end lost 1 base, and 13 bases lay between the germline ends. The CDR3 has 15 amino acids. The DNA of the CDR3 is TGCGCCAGCAGCTCTGGGTTCGGCAGGAACACTGAAGCTTTCTTT. Protein sequence: CASSSGFGRNTEAFF.